Following are 16 T cell receptor beta chains from one sample sequenced in a study of blood T cell repertoires in COVID-19. The repertoire was sequenced with immunoSEQ multiplex PCR; TCRdb's copy has only in-frame clones and lacks some. The sample includes almost 350,000 clones, 88% of them seen just once. Sequences were obtained from PBMCs or T cells enriched from blood (not recorded which). Receptors were obtained from a woman under 40 who had been exposed to COVID-19.

The V call is TRBV5-1, the J call TRBJ2-3; maybe TRBD1 (6 bases). Germline CDR1 reads SGHRS; CDR2 reads YFSETQ. V was clipped by 4 bases and J by 1 base, with 19 bases between them. The CDR3 covers 17 residues. In nucleotides, the CDR3 is TGCGCCAGCAGCCGTAAGCAGGGGTTTTCGGGCACAGATACGCAGTATTTT. Translated: CASSRKQGFSGTDTQYF. Using reference TRBV5-1 and TRBJ2-3 for the parts outside the CDR3, the full variable domain is KAGVTQTPRYLIKTRGQQVTLSCSPISGHRSVSWYQQTPGQGLQFLFEYFSETQRNKGNFPGRFSGRQFSNSRSEMNVSTLELGDSALYLCASSRKQGFSGTDTQYFGPGTRLTVL.

V and J are TRBV15 and TRBJ1-5; D is ambiguous. V was shortened by 5 bases and J by 1 base, with 15 bases between the two germline ends. The CDR3 is 16 amino acids. Germline loops: CDR1 LNHNV, CDR2 YYDKDF (reference sequence). CDR3 protein: CATSSSGSRSNQPQHF. As DNA, the CDR3 is TGTGCCACCAGCTCTTCGGGATCCAGAAGCAATCAGCCCCAGCATTTT.

This rearrangement joins TRBV10-3 to TRBJ1-3, with D possibly TRBD1 on 6 matching bases. CDR3 length: 18 amino acids. CDR1 is ENHRY, CDR2 SYGVKD, per germline. Trimming pared 2 bases from V and 0 bases from J, leaving 17 bases between. This CDR3 is CAISEVGHRVSSGNTIYF. CDR3 in DNA: TGTGCCATCAGTGAGGTTGGGCACAGGGTCAGCTCTGGAAACACCATATATTTT.

The V call is TRBV7-8, the J call TRBJ1-4; D is uncertain. Trimming pared 3 bases from V and 6 bases from J, leaving 11 bases between. The length of the CDR3 is 14 residues. Germline loops: CDR1 SGHVS, CDR2 FQNEAQ. CDR3 nucleotide sequence: TGTGCCAGCAGCTTCGGTGTCCAGGATGAAAAACTGTTTTTT. Its translation is CASSFGVQDEKLFF.

This chain joins TRBV5-1 and TRBJ2-1, with 15 bases lining up with TRBD2. The V gene's germline CDR1 is SGHRS and CDR2 YFSETQ. The CDR3 loop spans 19 amino acids. J gave up 2 bases and V 3 bases, and 9 bases lay outside the gene matches. The CDR3 DNA reads TGCGCCAGCAGCTCGGGACTAGCGGGAGGCCACTACACCTACAATGAGCAGTTCTTC. As protein: CASSSGLAGGHYTYNEQFF.

The table lists this clone with a count of one. J is TRBJ1-2 and V is TRBV6-1; D remains unclear. CDR3 size: 13 residues. V gave up 3 bases and J gave up 3 bases, with 8 bases separating them. Germline CDR1 and CDR2: MNHNS and SASEGT. CDR3 DNA sequence: TGTGCCAGCAGTGAGGGCCGCGACTATGGCTACACCTTC. Its protein product is CASSEGRDYGYTF.

CDR3 sequence reads: CASSLEAGVDTEAFF. The DNA of the CDR3 is TGTGCCAGCAGCTTAGAGGCAGGGGTGGACACTGAAGCTTTCTTT. J is TRBJ1-1 and V is TRBV11-2; tentatively, D is TRBD1 (6 bases). The V end was cut by 0 bases, the J end by 3 bases, with 11 bases between. The CDR3 sequence is 15 residues long. Germline V gene lookup returns CDR1 SGHAT and CDR2 FQNNGV.

The chain joins TRBV28 to TRBJ1-2; D ambiguous. The germline gives CDR1 MDHEN, CDR2 SYDVKM. Trimming stripped 2 bases from V and 4 bases from J, with 11 bases between. This CDR3 is 14 amino acids long. The DNA for the CDR3 is TGTGCCAGCAGTTTAGCGCCGGTGATCTATGGCTACACCTTC. Translating it yields CASSLAPVIYGYTF.

This clone was counted once. The V gene is TRBV28, the J gene TRBJ2-1; maybe TRBD2 (6 bases). The CDR3 contains 19 residues. Germline V gives CDR1 MDHEN, CDR2 SYDVKM. Trimming stripped 1 base from V and 0 bases from J, with 19 bases between. The CDR3 loop is CASSLSLGLVSGSYNEQFF. The CDR3 DNA sequence: TGTGCCAGCAGTTTATCGTTGGGACTCGTGAGCGGCTCCTACAATGAGCAGTTCTTC.

The chain combines TRBV19 with TRBJ2-1; tentative D call: TRBD1 (6 bases). Deletions cut 3 bases from V and 5 bases from J, with 14 bases between. The V gene's germline CDR1 is LNHDA and CDR2 SQIVND (reference sequence). The CDR3 has 15 residues. CDR3 sequence: CASSIPWQGNNEQFF. CDR3 in DNA: TGTGCCAGTAGTATCCCGTGGCAGGGGAACAATGAGCAGTTCTTC.

The chain joins TRBV10-3 to TRBJ1-2; D not resolved. V was shortened by 0 bases and J by 1 base, with 9 bases between the two germline ends. Looked up from germline, CDR1 is ENHRY and CDR2 is SYGVKD. The length of the CDR3 is 15 residues. The CDR3 coding sequence is TGTGCCATCAGTGAGTCAAGAGGGAATAACTATGGCTACACCTTC. Residues: CAISESRGNNYGYTF.

This clone was detected once. V is TRBV10-2 and J is TRBJ1-2; the D gene is possibly TRBD1 (6 bases). This CDR3 has 16 residues. The ends were cut back, 8 bases at V and 0 bases at J, with 19 bases in the middle. Germline lookup yields CDR1 WSHSY and CDR2 SAAADI. The CDR3 nucleotides read TGCGCCAGCGGCAACAGGGAAGGGTTTGCTAACTATGGCTACACCTTC. Amino acids: CASGNREGFANYGYTF.

This clone was seen just once. The rearrangement links TRBV10-1 to TRBJ1-2; 11 positions agree with TRBD1. CDR1 is WNHNN, CDR2 SYGVQD, per germline (reference sequence). The V and J ends lost 6 bases and 3 bases, in that order; junction bases with no gene match: 9. The CDR3 contains 16 residues. The CDR3, as DNA: TGCGCCAGCAGATCCGTTGGGACAGGGGGGGACTATGGCTACACCTTC. It is translated as CASRSVGTGGDYGYTF.

The rearrangement uses TRBV7-6 and TRBJ2-7; TRBD1 might be the D (5 bases). This CDR3 has 15 residues. Trimming took 5 bases from V and 3 from J, leaving 17 bases between them. Germline CDR1 reads SGHVS; CDR2 reads FNYEAQ. CDR3 coding DNA: TGTGCCAGCAGCGTACAGGTAGATGGAATCTACGAGCAGTACTTC. Translation: CASSVQVDGIYEQYF.

The rearrangement uses TRBV13 and TRBJ2-7; 12 positions agree with TRBD2. The CDR3 has 15 amino acids. V dropped 6 bases and J dropped 1; count of bases not matched to a gene: 4. In germline, CDR1 is PRHDT, CDR2 FYEKMQ (reference sequence). CDR3 residues: CASRSTSGGSYEQYF. The CDR3 DNA sequence: TGTGCCAGCAGGTCAACTAGCGGGGGGTCCTACGAGCAGTACTTC.

This clone is a singleton in its sample. This sequence joins TRBV3-1 (or the pseudogene TRBV3-2) and TRBJ2-5, with TRBD2 identical over 11 bases. The germline V gene encodes CDR1 LGHDT and CDR2 YNNKEL (reference sequence). Trimming cost V 3 bases and J 0 bases; bases outside gene matches: 3. This CDR3 comprises 16 residues. CDR3 coding DNA: TGTGCCAGCAGCCAGGGACTAGCGGATAACCAAGAGACCCAGTACTTC. It translates to CASSQGLADNQETQYF.